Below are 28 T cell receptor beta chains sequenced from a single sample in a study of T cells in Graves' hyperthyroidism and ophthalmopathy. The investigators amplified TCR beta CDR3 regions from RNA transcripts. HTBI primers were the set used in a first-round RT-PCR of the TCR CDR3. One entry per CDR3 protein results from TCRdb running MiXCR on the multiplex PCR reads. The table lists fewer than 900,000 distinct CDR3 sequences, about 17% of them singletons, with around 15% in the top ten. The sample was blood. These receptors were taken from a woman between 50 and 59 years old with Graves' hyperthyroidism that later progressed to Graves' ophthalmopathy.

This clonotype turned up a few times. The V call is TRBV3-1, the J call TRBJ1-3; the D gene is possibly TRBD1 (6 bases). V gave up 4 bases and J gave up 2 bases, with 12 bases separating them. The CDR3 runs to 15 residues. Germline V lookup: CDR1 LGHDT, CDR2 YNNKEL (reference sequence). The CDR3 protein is CASSPGQSAGNTIYF. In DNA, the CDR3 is TGTGCCAGCAGCCCAGGACAGAGCGCTGGAAACACCATATATTTT.

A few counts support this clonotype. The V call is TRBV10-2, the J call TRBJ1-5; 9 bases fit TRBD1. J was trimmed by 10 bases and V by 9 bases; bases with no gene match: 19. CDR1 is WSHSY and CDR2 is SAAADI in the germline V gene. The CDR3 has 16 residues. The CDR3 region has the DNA TGCGCCAGTACCACCGGGACAGGGAACGGGGCAGGTCCCCAGCATTTT. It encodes CASTTGTGNGAGPQHF.

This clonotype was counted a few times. CDR3 in DNA: TGTGCCAGCACCCTGCGGCCCCGTATCGGCTACACCTTC. It yields the protein CASTLRPRIGYTF. The V gene is TRBV12-3 or TRBV12-4, the J gene TRBJ1-2; the D is unclear. Trimming stripped 7 bases from V and 8 bases from J, with 17 bases between. The CDR3 sequence is 13 residues long.

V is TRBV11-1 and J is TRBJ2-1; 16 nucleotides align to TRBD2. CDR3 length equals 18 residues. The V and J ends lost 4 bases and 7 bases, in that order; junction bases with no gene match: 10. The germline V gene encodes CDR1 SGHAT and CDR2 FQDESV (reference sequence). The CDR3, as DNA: TGTGCCAGCAGCTCCTCACATCAGGGACTAGCGGGAGGGAATGAGCAGTTCTTC. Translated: CASSSSHQGLAGGNEQFF. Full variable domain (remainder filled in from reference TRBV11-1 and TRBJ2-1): EAEVAQSPRYKITEKSQAVAFWCDPISGHATLYWYRQILGQGPELLVQFQDESVVDDSQLPKDRFSAERLKGVDSTLKIQPAELGDSAMYLCASSSSHQGLAGGNEQFFGPGTRLTVL.

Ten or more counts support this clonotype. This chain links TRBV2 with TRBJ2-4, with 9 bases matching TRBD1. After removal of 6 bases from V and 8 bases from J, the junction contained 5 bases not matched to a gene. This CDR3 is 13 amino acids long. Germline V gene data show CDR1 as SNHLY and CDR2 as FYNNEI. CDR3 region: CASSRDREDIQYF. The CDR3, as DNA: TGTGCCAGCAGCCGGGACAGGGAGGACATTCAGTACTTC.

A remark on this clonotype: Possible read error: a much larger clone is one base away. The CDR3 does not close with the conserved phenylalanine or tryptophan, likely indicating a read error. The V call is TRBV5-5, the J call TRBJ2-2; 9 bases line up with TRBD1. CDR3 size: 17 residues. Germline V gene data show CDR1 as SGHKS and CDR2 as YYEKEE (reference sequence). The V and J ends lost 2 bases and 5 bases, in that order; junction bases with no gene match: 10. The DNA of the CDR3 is TGTGCCAGCAGCTTCTCCTCCGGGACAGGGAAGACCGGGGAGCTGTTTTCT. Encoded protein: CASSFSSGTGKTGELFS.

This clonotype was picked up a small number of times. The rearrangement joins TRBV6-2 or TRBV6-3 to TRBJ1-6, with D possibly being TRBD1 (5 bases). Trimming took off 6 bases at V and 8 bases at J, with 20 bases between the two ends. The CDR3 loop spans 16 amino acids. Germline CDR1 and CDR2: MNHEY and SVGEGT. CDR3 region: CASSLLGTAVHSPLHF. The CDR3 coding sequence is TGTGCCAGCAGCCTTCTTGGGACGGCGGTTCATTCACCCCTCCACTTT.

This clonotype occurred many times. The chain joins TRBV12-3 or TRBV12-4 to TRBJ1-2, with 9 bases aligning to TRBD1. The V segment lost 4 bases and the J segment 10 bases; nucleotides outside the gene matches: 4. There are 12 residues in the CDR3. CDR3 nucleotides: TGTGCCAGCAGTTCCGGGACAGGGACCTACACCTTC. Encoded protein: CASSSGTGTYTF.

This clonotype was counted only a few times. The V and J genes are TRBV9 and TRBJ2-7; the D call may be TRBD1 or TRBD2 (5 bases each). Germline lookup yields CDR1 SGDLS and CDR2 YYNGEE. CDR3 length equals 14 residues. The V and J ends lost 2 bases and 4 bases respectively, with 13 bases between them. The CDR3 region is CASSVSGTSYEQYF. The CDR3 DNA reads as TGTGCCAGCAGCGTTTCCGGGACGTCTTACGAGCAGTACTTC.

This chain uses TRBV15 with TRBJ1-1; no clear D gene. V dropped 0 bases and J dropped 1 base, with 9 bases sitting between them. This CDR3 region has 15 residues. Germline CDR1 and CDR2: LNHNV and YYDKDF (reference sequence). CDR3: CATSRDLARNTEAFF. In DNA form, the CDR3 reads TGTGCCACCAGCAGAGATCTGGCTAGGAACACTGAAGCTTTCTTT.

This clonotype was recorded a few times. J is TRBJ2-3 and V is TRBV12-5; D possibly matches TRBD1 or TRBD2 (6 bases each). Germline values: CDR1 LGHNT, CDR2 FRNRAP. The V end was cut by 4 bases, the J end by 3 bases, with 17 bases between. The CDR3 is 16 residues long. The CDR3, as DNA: TGTGCTAGTGGTTCACCCACCGGGGGCGGAACAGATACGCAGTATTTT. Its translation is CASGSPTGGGTDTQYF.

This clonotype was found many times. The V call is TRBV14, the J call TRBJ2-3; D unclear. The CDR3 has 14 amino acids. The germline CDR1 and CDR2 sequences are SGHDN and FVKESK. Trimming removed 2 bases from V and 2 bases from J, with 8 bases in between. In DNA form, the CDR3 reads TGTGCCAGCAGCCAACGGGTTAACACAGATACGCAGTATTTT. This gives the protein CASSQRVNTDTQYF.

CDR3 region: CASSGGAGTGPYNEQFF. As DNA, the CDR3 is TGTGCCAGCAGCGGAGGGGCCGGGACAGGCCCTTACAATGAGCAGTTCTTC. The rearrangement links TRBV6-2 or TRBV6-3 to TRBJ2-1; 8 positions agree with TRBD1. Germline V gene sequence: CDR1 MNHEY, CDR2 SVGEGT. The V gene end was trimmed by 6 bases and the J gene end by 4 bases; junction bases not matched to a gene: 14. The CDR3 runs 17 residues.

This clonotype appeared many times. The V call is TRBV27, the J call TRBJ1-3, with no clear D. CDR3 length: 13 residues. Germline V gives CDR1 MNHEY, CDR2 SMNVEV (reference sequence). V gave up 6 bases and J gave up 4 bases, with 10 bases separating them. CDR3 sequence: CASSLGRGNTIYF. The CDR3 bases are TGTGCCAGCAGCCTCGGTCGGGGAAACACCATATATTTT.

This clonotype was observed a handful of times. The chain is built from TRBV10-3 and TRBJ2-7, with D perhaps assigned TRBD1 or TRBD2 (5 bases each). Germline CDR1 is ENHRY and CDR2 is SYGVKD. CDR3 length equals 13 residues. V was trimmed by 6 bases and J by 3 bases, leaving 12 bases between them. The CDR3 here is CAIRLDSSYEQYF. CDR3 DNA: TGTGCCATCAGACTAGACAGCAGCTACGAGCAGTACTTC.

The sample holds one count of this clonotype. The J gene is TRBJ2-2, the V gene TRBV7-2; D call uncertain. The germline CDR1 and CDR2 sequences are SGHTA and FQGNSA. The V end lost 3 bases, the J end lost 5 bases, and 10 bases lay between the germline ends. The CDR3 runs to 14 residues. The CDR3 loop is CASSFSVRTGELFF. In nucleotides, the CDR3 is TGTGCCAGCAGCTTCAGCGTACGTACCGGGGAGCTGTTTTTT.

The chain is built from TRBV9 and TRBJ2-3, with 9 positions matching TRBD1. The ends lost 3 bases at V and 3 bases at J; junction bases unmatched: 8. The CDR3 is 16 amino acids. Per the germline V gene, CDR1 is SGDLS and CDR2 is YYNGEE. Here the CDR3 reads CASSATGQGRTDTQYF. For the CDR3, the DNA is TGTGCCAGCAGCGCCACCGGACAGGGGAGGACAGATACGCAGTATTTT.

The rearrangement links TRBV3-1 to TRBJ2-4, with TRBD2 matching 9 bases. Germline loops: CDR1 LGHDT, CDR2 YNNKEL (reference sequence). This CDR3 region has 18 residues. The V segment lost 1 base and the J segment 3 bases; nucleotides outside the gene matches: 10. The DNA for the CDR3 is TGTGCCAGCAGCCAAGGGACCAGGGCTAGCGGGGTCAAAAACATTCAGTACTTC. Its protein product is CASSQGTRASGVKNIQYF.

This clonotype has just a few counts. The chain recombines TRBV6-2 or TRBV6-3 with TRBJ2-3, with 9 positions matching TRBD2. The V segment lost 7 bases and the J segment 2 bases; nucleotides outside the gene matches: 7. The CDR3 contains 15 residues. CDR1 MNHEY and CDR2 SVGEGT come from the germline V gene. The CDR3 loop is CASTRAGGITDTQYF. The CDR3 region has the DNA TGTGCCAGCACCCGAGCGGGGGGCATCACAGATACGCAGTATTTT.

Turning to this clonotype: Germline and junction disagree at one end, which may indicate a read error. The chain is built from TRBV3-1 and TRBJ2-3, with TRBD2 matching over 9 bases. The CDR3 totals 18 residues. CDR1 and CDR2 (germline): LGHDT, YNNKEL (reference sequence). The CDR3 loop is CVSSQARGGDQGTDTQYF. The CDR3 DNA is TGTGTCAGCAGCCAAGCGCGCGGGGGGGATCAGGGCACAGATACGCAGTATTTT.

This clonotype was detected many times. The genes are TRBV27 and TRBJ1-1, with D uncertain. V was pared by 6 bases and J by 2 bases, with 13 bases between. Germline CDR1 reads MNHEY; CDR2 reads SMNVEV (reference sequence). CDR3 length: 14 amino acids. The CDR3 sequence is CASSFNGVNTEAFF. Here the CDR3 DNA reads TGTGCCAGCAGCTTTAACGGAGTTAACACTGAAGCTTTCTTT.

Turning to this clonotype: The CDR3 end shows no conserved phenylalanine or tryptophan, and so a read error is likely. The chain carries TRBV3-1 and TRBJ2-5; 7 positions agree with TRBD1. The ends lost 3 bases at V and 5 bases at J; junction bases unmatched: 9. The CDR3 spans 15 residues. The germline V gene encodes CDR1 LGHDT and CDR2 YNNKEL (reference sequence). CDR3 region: CASSQSRDSWETQYL. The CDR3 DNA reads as TGTGCCAGCAGCCAGTCCCGGGACAGTTGGGAGACCCAGTACCTC.

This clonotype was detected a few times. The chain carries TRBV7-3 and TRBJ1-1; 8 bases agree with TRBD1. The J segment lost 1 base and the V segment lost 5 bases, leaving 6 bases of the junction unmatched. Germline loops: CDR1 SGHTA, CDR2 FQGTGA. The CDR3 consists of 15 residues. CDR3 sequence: CASSESRGQNTEAFF. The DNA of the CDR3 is TGTGCCAGCAGCGAAAGCAGGGGGCAGAACACTGAAGCTTTCTTT.

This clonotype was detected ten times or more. CDR3 coding DNA: TGCGCCAGCAGCCAAAACAGGGTAACGAAGAACACTGAAGCTTTCTTT. Residues: CASSQNRVTKNTEAFF. The chain combines TRBV5-1 with TRBJ1-1; D may be TRBD1 (6 bases). The CDR3 is 16 residues long. Trimming removed 4 bases at V and 1 base at J, with 17 bases between. The V gene's germline CDR1 is SGHRS and CDR2 YFSETQ.

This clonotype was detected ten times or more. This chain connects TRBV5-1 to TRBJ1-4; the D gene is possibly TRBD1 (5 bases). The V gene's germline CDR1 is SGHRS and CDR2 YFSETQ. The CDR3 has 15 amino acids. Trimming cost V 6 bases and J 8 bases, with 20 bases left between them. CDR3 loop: CASTQTAGRQEKLFF. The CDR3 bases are TGCGCCAGCACCCAAACGGCGGGGCGCCAAGAAAAACTGTTTTTT. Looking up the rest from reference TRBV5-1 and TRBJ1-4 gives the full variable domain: KAGVTQTPRYLIKTRGQQVTLSCSPISGHRSVSWYQQTPGQGLQFLFEYFSETQRNKGNFPGRFSGRQFSNSRSEMNVSTLELGDSALYLCASTQTAGRQEKLFFGSGTQLSVL.

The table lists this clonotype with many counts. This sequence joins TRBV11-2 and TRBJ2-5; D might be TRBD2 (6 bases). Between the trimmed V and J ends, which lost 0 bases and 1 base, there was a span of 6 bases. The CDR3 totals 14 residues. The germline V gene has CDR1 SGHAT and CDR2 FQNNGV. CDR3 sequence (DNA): TGTGCCAGCAGCTTAGAGCGGGGCCAAGAGACCCAGTACTTC. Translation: CASSLERGQETQYF.

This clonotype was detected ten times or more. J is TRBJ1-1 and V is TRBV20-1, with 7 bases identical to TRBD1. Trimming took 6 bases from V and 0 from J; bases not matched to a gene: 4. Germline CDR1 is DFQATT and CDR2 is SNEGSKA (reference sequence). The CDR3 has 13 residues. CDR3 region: CSALTGLNTEAFF. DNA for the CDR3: TGCAGTGCACTGACAGGGCTGAACACTGAAGCTTTCTTT.

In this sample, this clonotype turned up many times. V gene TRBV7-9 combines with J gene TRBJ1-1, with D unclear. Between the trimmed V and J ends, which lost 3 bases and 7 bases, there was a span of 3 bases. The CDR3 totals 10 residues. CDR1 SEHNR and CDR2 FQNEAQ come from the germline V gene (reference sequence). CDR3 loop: CASSFGEAFF. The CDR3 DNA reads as TGTGCCAGCAGCTTTGGTGAAGCTTTCTTT.